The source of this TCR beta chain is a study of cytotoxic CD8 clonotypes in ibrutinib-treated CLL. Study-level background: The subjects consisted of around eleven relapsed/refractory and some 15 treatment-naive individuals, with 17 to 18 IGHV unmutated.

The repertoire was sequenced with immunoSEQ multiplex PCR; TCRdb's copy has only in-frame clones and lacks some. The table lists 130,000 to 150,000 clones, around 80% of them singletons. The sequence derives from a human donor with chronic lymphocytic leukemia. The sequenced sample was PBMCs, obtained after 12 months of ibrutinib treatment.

DNA of the CDR3: TGTGCCAGCCAACAGAATTCTGGGGCCAACGTCCTGACTTTC. Protein product: CASQQNSGANVLTF. This rearrangement joins TRBV9 to TRBJ2-6; D gene ambiguous. V was shortened by 7 bases and J by 1 base, with 9 bases between the two germline ends. The CDR3 is made up of 14 amino acids. CDR1 SGDLS and CDR2 YYNGEE come from the germline V gene.